Below, 20 T cell receptor beta chains from the same sample are listed, as sequenced in a study of CD8 T cells in Susac syndrome. Reverse transcription of about 0.5 to 1 ug RNA was carried out with random hexamers. TCRdb reprocessed the immunoSEQ multiplex PCR reads via MiXCR and lists one record per CDR3 protein. The data contain about 200,000 distinct CDR3 sequences, roughly 90% of them singletons. The sample was CD4+ T cells from PBMCs. The receptors stem from a human donor with Susac syndrome.

This chain connects TRBV4-1 to TRBJ2-1, with 11 bases aligning to TRBD2. This CDR3 comprises 15 residues. V trimming: 4 bases; J trimming: 6 bases; junction bases outside the gene matches: 5. In germline, CDR1 is MGHRA, CDR2 YSYEKL. In DNA, the CDR3 is TGCGCCAGCAGCCCGACTAGCGGGGACGGCAATGAGCAGTTCTTC. Translating it yields CASSPTSGDGNEQFF.

This chain uses TRBV28 with TRBJ2-3; D gene unclear. Germline assignment: CDR1 MDHEN and CDR2 SYDVKM. The germline V and J ends were trimmed by 8 bases and 0 bases, with 21 bases remaining between them. This CDR3 has 17 residues. CDR3 nucleotide sequence: TGTGCCAGCGGTATCCTTCCTGGGGTAGGCAGCACAGATACGCAGTATTTT. Translating it yields CASGILPGVGSTDTQYF.

This chain links TRBV19 with TRBJ1-1; tentatively, D is TRBD1 (6 bases). The germline V gene encodes CDR1 LNHDA and CDR2 SQIVND (reference sequence). Trimming stripped 10 bases from V and 0 bases from J, with 18 bases between. The CDR3 extends over 15 amino acids. The CDR3 is CATKLGTRLNTEAFF. The CDR3 DNA follows: TGTGCCACGAAGTTGGGGACACGCCTGAACACTGAAGCTTTCTTT.

The chain employs TRBV29-1 and TRBJ1-2; D gene ambiguous. The CDR3 contains 14 residues. The V gene's germline CDR1 is SQVTM and CDR2 ANQGSEA. The V end lost 2 bases, the J end lost 2 bases, and 12 bases lay between the germline ends. The DNA for the CDR3 is TGCAGCGTTGAATGGGCGACACTAAACTATGGCTACACCTTC. This translates into CSVEWATLNYGYTF.

This clonotype was detected once. The rearrangement uses TRBV5-1 and TRBJ1-2; D is ambiguous. Germline CDR1 is SGHRS and CDR2 is YFSETQ. With 1 base removed from V and 5 bases from J, the gap between germline ends came to 15 bases. CDR3 length: 15 amino acids. CDR3 DNA sequence: TGCGCCAGCAGCTTGATCGAAGGGCAGTCTTATGGCTACACCTTC. Protein product: CASSLIEGQSYGYTF. Complete variable domain (other parts from reference TRBV5-1 and TRBJ1-2): KAGVTQTPRYLIKTRGQQVTLSCSPISGHRSVSWYQQTPGQGLQFLFEYFSETQRNKGNFPGRFSGRQFSNSRSEMNVSTLELGDSALYLCASSLIEGQSYGYTFGSGTRLTVV.

The chain combines TRBV18 with TRBJ2-7, with 7 positions matching TRBD2. In germline, CDR1 is KGHSH, CDR2 LQKENI. This CDR3 region has 15 residues. J gave up 3 bases and V 3 bases, and 8 bases lay outside the gene matches. The CDR3 loop reads CASSPGLAEIYEQYF. In nucleotides, the CDR3 is TGTGCCAGCTCACCGGGCCTAGCGGAGATCTACGAGCAGTACTTC.

The chain combines TRBV6-4 with TRBJ2-7, with D tentatively TRBD1 (6 bases). V lost 2 bases and J 2 bases, leaving 7 bases between the germline ends. The germline V gene encodes CDR1 MRHNA and CDR2 SNTAGT. The CDR3 consists of 13 residues. The CDR3 DNA follows: TGTGCCAGCAGTGACGAGGGGGCCTACGAGCAGTACTTC. The encoded protein is CASSDEGAYEQYF.

The CDR3 region has the DNA TGTGCCAGCAGCGTAGGTTATATCGGCACCATATATTTT. This codes for CASSVGYIGTIYF. V gene TRBV9 combines with J gene TRBJ1-3; D remains unclear. This CDR3 is 13 amino acids long. V lost 0 bases to trimming and J lost 9 bases, with 10 bases between them. Germline lookup yields CDR1 SGDLS and CDR2 YYNGEE.

The chain employs TRBV24-1 and TRBJ2-2, with 11 bases identical to TRBD2. The germline V gene encodes CDR1 KGHDR and CDR2 SFDVKD. V dropped 2 bases and J dropped 4; count of bases not matched to a gene: 14. The CDR3 spans 20 residues. The CDR3 bases are TGTGCCACCAGTGATTCCTATAGCGGGAGGGCCCGCGCGGGCACCGGGGAGCTGTTTTTT. This encodes CATSDSYSGRARAGTGELFF.

This chain joins TRBV3-1 and TRBJ1-2; TRBD1 aligns across 11 bases. The CDR3 consists of 17 residues. J gave up 5 bases and V 2 bases, and 10 bases lay outside the gene matches. The germline V gene encodes CDR1 LGHDT and CDR2 YNNKEL (reference sequence). CDR3 nucleotides: TGTGCCAGCAGCCAACAGAGGACAGGGGGCTTCAGATATGGCTACACCTTC. Translated, it gives CASSQQRTGGFRYGYTF.

The chain carries TRBV28 and TRBJ1-4; TRBD1 might be the D (5 bases). This CDR3 comprises 15 residues. Germline CDR1 and CDR2: MDHEN and SYDVKM. Trimming cost V 5 bases and J 5 bases, with 15 bases left between them. For the CDR3, the DNA is TGTGCCAGCAGTCCGGGGCTCCCACCCAATGAAAAACTGTTTTTT. It specifies CASSPGLPPNEKLFF.

V usage is TRBV29-1 and J usage is TRBJ2-4; tentatively, D is TRBD1 or TRBD2 (5 bases each). Trimming took 3 bases from V and 0 from J, leaving 9 bases between them. Germline CDR1 is SQVTM and CDR2 is ANQGSEA. This CDR3 contains 14 residues. The CDR3 nucleotides read TGCAGCGTTGAGGGGGTCCTAGCCAAAAACATTCAGTACTTC. Protein: CSVEGVLAKNIQYF.

The CDR3 loop reads CASSYGGSKMNTEAFF. CDR3 bases: TGTGCCAGCAGTTATGGTGGGTCGAAGATGAACACTGAAGCTTTCTTT. The V gene is TRBV6-5, the J gene TRBJ1-1; no firm D call. The CDR3 is made up of 16 amino acids. Germline CDR1 MNHEY, CDR2 SVGAGI. V gave up 3 bases and J gave up 0 bases, with 14 bases separating them.

This chain links TRBV14 with TRBJ1-1; 9 nucleotides match TRBD1. V was pared by 2 bases and J by 0 bases, with 4 bases of the junction left unmatched. The CDR3 runs to 16 residues. CDR1 and CDR2 (germline): SGHDN, FVKESK. CDR3 sequence reads: CASSQSGTGMNTEAFF. Written as DNA, the CDR3 is TGTGCCAGCAGCCAAAGTGGGACAGGGATGAACACTGAAGCTTTCTTT.

V is TRBV19 and J is TRBJ2-3; D uncertain. The CDR3 loop spans 15 amino acids. CDR1 is LNHDA and CDR2 is SQIVND in the germline V gene (reference sequence). Trimming removed 3 bases at V and 1 base at J, with 11 bases between. The CDR3 DNA follows: TGTGCCAGTAGTATCGACCAGGTTGGCACAGATACGCAGTATTTT. Amino acids: CASSIDQVGTDTQYF. Based on the CDR3 plus reference TRBV19 and TRBJ2-3, the full variable domain is DGGITQSPKYLFRKEGQNVTLSCEQNLNHDAMYWYRQDPGQGLRLIYYSQIVNDFQKGDIAEGYSVSREKKESFPLTVTSAQKNPTAFYLCASSIDQVGTDTQYFGPGTRLTVL.

V usage is TRBV13 and J usage is TRBJ2-7; TRBD1 might be the D (6 bases). Between the trimmed V and J ends, which lost 6 bases and 5 bases, there was a span of 14 bases. Germline V lookup: CDR1 PRHDT, CDR2 FYEKMQ (reference sequence). The CDR3 is 13 amino acids. CDR3 bases: TGTGCCAGCAGTCAAGGACAGAGGCACGAGCAGTACTTC. Translating it yields CASSQGQRHEQYF.

The J gene is TRBJ2-7, the V gene TRBV28, with 8 bases aligning to TRBD1. Germline CDR1 and CDR2: MDHEN and SYDVKM. The CDR3 has 14 residues. J lost 2 bases, V lost 2 bases, and 2 bases had no gene match. CDR3 amino acids: CASSLTGGTYEQYF. The CDR3 DNA is TGTGCCAGCAGTTTAACAGGGGGTACCTACGAGCAGTACTTC.

This rearrangement joins TRBV27 to TRBJ2-7, with 8 positions matching TRBD2. This CDR3 contains 18 residues. Germline CDR1 MNHEY, CDR2 SMNVEV (reference sequence). J lost 0 bases, V lost 3 bases, and 13 bases had no gene match. This chain's CDR3 is CASSLTTPGLDYSYEQYF. CDR3 sequence (DNA): TGTGCCAGCAGTTTGACGACCCCGGGACTAGACTACTCCTACGAGCAGTACTTC.

The J gene is TRBJ2-6, the V gene TRBV20-1; D is unclear. V gave up 3 bases and J gave up 12 bases, with 9 bases separating them. Germline values: CDR1 DFQATT, CDR2 SNEGSKA (reference sequence). The CDR3 spans 11 residues. The CDR3 DNA is TGCAGTGCTAGCCCTTCTTTCGTCCTGACTTTC. It is translated as CSASPSFVLTF.

J is TRBJ1-5 and V is TRBV28; no clear D. The CDR3 length is 13 residues. The V gene's germline CDR1 is MDHEN and CDR2 SYDVKM. V lost 6 bases to trimming and J lost 4 bases, with 10 bases between them. The CDR3 protein is CASRVSSNQPQHF. In DNA, the CDR3 is TGTGCCAGCAGGGTCAGCTCTAATCAGCCCCAGCATTTT.